Given below is one T cell receptor (beta chain) in context. The data originate from a study of blood T cell repertoires in COVID-19. At the level of the study: Acute and convalescent COVID-19 specimens originated in the United States, Italy and Spain. T cells, B-cell-depleted T cells, or PBMCs provided the cDNA or gDNA that served as material.

This CDR3 has 15 residues. Germline assignment: CDR1 SGHTA and CDR2 FQGNSA. V was pared by 5 bases and J by 1 base, with 14 bases between. TCRdb's table, derived via immunoSEQ multiplex PCR, lists solely in-frame clones and lacks some. In the table there are about 170,000 clones, about 85% of which are singletons. The clonotype comes from a man between 60 and 75 years old who had recovered from COVID-19. The rearrangement joins TRBV7-2 to TRBJ1-1; TRBD1 is a possible D gene (6 bases). Sequenced sample: peripheral blood. The CDR3 protein is CASSTRTVRNTEAFF. In nucleotides, the CDR3 is TGTGCCAGCAGCACCAGGACAGTCAGGAACACTGAAGCTTTCTTT.